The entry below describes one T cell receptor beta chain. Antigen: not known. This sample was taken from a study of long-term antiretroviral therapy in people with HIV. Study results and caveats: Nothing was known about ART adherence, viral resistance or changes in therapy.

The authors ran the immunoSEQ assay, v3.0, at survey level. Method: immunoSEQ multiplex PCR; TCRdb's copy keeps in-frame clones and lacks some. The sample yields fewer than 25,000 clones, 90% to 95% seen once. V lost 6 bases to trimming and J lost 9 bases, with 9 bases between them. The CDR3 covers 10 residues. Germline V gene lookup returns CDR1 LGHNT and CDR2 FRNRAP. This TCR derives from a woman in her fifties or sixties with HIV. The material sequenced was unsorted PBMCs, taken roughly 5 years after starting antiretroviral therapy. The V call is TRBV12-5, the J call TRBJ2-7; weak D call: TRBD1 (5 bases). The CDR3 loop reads CASGGAVQYF. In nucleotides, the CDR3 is TGTGCTAGTGGAGGGGCGGTGCAGTACTTC.